This TCR beta chain was sequenced for a study of cytotoxic CD8 clonotypes in ibrutinib-treated CLL. As to this clone: Its antigen is unknown.

Targeted sequencing depth ranged from 1 in 200,000 to 1 in 1 million T cells. The data were produced by immunoSEQ multiplex PCR, yet TCRdb's version contains in-frame clones alone and is incomplete. Among about 310,000 clones, about 77% were seen once, and the ten largest hold roughly 6.3%. General study points: The study found public clonotypes uncommon, contracting or stable on treatment.

Germline assignment: CDR1 MGHDK and CDR2 SYGVNS. V was pared by 3 bases and J by 5 bases, with 4 bases between. This CDR3 has 11 residues. The receptor's source is a human donor with chronic lymphocytic leukemia. The V and J genes are TRBV25-1 and TRBJ2-5, with D uncertain. Sequenced here: PBMCs, sampled before ibrutinib treatment. The DNA for the CDR3 is TGTGCCAGCAGTGAGATGGAGACCCAGTACTTC. Its protein is CASSEMETQYF. The variable domain in full, with the rest retrieved from reference TRBV25-1 and TRBJ2-5, is EADIYQTPRYLVIGTGKKITLECSQTMGHDKMYWYQQDPGMELHLIHYSYGVNSTEKGDLSSESTVSRIRTEHFPLTLESARPSHTSQYLCASSEMETQYFGPGTRLLVL.